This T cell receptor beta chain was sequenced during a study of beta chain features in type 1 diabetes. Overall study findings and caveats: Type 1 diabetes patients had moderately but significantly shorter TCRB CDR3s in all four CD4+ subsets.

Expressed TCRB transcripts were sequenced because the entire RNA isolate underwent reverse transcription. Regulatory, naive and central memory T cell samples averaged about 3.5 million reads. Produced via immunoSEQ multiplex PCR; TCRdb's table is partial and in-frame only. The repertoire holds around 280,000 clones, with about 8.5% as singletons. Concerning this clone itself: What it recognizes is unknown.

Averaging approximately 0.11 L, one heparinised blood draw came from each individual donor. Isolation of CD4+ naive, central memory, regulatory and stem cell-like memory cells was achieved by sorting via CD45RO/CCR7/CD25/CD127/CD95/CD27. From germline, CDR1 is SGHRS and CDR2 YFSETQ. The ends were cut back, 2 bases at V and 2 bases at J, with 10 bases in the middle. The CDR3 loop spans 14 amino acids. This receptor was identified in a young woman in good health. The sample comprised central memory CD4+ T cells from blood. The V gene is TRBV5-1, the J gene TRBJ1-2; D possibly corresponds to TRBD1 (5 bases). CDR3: CASSFAGTNYGYTF. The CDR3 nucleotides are TGCGCCAGCAGCTTCGCAGGGACCAACTATGGCTACACCTTC.